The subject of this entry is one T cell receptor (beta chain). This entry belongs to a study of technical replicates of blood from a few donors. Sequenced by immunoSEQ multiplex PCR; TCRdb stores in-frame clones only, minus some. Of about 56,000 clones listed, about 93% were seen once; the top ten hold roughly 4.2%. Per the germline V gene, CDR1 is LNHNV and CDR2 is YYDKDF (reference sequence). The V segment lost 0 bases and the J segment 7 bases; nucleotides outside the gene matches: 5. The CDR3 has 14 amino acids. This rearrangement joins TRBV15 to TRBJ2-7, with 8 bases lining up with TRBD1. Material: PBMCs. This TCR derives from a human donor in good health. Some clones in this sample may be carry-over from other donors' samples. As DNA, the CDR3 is TGTGCCACCAGCAGAGATCGGGGACAGGATGAGCAGTACTTC. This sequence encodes CATSRDRGQDEQYF.